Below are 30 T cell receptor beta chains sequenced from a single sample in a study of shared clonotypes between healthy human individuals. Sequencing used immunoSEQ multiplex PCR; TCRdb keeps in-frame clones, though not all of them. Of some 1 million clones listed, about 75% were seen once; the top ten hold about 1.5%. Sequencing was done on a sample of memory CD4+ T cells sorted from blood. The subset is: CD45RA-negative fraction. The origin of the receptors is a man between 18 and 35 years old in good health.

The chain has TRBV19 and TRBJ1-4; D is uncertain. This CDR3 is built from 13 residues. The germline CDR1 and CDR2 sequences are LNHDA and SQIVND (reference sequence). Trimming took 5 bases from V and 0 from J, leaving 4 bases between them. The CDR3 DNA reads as TGTGCCAGTAGTCCAGCAACTAATGAAAAACTGTTTTTT. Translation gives CASSPATNEKLFF.

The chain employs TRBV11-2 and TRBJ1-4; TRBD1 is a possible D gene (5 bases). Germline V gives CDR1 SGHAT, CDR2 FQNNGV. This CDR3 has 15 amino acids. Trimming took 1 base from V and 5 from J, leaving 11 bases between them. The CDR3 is CASSLGTKANEKLFF. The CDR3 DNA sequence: TGTGCCAGCAGCTTAGGGACAAAGGCGAATGAAAAACTGTTTTTT. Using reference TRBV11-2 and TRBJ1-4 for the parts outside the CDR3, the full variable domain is EAGVAQSPRYKIIEKRQSVAFWCNPISGHATLYWYQQILGQGPKLLIQFQNNGVVDDSQLPKDRFSAERLKGVDSTLKIQPAKLEDSAVYLCASSLGTKANEKLFFGSGTQLSVL.

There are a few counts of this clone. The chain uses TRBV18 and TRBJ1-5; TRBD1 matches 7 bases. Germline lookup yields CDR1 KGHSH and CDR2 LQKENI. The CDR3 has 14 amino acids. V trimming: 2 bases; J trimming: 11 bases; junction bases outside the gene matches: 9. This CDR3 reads CASSPSQGGLAQHF. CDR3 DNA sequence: TGTGCCAGCTCACCAAGTCAGGGGGGCTTGGCCCAGCATTTT.

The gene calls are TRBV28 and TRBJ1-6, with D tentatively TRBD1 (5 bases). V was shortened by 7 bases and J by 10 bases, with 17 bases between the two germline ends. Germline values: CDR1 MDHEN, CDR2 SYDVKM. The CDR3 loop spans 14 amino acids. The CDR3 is CASTGGGMGSPLHF. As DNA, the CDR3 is TGTGCCAGCACGGGGGGGGGTATGGGATCACCCCTCCACTTT.

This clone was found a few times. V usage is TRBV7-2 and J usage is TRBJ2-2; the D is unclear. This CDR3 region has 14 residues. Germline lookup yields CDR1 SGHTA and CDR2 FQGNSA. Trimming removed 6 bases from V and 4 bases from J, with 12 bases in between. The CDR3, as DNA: TGTGCCAGCAGGCAGTTGGTCGGCACCGGGGAGCTGTTTTTT. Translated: CASRQLVGTGELFF.

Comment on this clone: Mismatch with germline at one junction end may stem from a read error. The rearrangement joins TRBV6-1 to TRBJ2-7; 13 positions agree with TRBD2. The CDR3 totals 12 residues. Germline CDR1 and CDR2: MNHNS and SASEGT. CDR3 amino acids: CASSVGLAGEDF. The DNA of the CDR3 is TGTGCCAGCAGTGTCGGACTAGCGGGGGAGGACTTC.

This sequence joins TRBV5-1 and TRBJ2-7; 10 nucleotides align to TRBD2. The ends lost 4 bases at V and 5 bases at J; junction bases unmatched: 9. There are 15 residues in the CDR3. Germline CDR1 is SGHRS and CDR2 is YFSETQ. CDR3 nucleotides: TGCGCCAGCAGCCCTCTAGCGGGAGTTCCCCACGAGCAGTACTTC. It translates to CASSPLAGVPHEQYF.

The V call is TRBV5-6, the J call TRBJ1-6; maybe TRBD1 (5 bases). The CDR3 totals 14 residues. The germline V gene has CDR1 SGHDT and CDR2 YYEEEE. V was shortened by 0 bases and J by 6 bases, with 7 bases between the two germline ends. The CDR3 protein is CASSLGGVNSPLHF. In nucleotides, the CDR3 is TGTGCCAGCAGCTTGGGGGGGGTTAATTCACCCCTCCACTTT. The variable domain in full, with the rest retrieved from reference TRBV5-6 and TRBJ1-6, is DAGVTQSPTHLIKTRGQQVTLRCSPKSGHDTVSWYQQALGQGPQFIFQYYEEEERQRGNFPDRFSGHQFPNYSSELNVNALLLGDSALYLCASSLGGVNSPLHFGNGTRLTVT.

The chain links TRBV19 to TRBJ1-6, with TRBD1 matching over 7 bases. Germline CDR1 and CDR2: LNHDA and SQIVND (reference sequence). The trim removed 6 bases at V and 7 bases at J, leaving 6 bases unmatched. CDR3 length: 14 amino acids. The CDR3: CASSQGQLNSPLHF. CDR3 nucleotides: TGTGCCAGTAGCCAGGGACAGCTCAATTCACCCCTCCACTTT.

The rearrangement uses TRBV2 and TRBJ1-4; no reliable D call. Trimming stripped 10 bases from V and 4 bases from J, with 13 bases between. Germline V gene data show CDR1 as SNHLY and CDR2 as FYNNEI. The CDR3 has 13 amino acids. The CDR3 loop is CATSVEINEKLFF. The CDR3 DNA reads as TGTGCCACGTCGGTGGAGATTAATGAAAAACTGTTTTTT.

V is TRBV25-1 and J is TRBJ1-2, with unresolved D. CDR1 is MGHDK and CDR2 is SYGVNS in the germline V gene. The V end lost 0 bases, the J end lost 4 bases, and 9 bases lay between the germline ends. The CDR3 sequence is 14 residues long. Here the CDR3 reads CASSEYRVGYGYTF. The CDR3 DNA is TGTGCCAGCAGTGAATATCGAGTTGGCTATGGCTACACCTTC.

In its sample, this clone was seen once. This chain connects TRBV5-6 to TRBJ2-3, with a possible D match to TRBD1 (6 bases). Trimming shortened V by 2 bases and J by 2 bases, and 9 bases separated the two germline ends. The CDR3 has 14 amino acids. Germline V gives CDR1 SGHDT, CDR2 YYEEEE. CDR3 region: CASSFGQYTDTQYF. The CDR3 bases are TGTGCCAGCAGCTTTGGACAGTACACAGATACGCAGTATTTT.

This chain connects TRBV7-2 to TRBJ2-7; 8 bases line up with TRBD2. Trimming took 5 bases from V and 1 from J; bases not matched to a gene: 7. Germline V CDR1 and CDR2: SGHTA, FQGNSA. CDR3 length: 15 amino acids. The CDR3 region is CASSPPGGRSYEQYF. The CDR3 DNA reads TGTGCCAGCAGCCCGCCGGGCGGGAGGTCCTACGAGCAGTACTTC.

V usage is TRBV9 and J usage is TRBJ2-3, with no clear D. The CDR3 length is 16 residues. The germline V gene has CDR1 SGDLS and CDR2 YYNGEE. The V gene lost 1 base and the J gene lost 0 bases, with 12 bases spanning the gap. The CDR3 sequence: CASSVTTIFSTDTQYF. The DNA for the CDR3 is TGTGCCAGCAGCGTAACAACAATCTTTAGCACAGATACGCAGTATTTT.

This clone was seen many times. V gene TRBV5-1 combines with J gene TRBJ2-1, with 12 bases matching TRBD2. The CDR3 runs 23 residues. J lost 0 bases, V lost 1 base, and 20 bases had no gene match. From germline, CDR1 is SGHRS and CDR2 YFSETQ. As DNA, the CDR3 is TGCGCCAGCAGCTTGAGTGCCCCCTTATCGAGACTAGCGGGAGTACCCTCCTACAATGAGCAGTTCTTC. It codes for CASSLSAPLSRLAGVPSYNEQFF.

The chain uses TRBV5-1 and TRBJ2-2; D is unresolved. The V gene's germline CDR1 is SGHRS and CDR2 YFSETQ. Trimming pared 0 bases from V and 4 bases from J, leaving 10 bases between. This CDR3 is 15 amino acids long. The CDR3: CASSLGSSRTGELFF. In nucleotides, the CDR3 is TGCGCCAGCAGCTTGGGATCTTCTCGCACCGGGGAGCTGTTTTTT.

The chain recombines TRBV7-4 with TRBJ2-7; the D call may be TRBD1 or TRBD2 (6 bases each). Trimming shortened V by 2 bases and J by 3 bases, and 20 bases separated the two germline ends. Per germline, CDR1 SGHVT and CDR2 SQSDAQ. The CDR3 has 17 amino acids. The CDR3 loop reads CASSLWGNREAYYEQYF. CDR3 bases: TGTGCCAGCAGCTTATGGGGCAACAGGGAGGCTTACTACGAGCAGTACTTC.

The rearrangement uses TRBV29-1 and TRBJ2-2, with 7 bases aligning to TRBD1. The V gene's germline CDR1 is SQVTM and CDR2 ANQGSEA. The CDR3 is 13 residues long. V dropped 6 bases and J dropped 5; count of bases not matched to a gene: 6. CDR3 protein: CSVKQGETGELFF. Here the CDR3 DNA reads TGCAGCGTGAAGCAGGGGGAAACCGGGGAGCTGTTTTTT.

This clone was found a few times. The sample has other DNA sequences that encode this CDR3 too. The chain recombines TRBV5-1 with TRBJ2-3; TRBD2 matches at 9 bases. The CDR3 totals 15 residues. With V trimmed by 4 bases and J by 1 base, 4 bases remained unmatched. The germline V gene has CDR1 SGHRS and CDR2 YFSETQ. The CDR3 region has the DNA TGCGCCAGCAGCCTAGCGGGACAACGCACAGATACGCAGTATTTT. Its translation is CASSLAGQRTDTQYF.

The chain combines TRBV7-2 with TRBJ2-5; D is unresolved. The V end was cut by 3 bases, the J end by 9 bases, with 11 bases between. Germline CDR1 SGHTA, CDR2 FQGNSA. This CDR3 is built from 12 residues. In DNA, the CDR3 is TGTGCCAGCAGCTTCGCTTCGGTTTCCCAGTACTTC. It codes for CASSFASVSQYF.

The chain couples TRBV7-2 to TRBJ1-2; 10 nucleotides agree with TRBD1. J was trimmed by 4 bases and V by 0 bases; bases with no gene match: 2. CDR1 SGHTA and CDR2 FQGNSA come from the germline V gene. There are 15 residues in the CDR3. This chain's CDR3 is CASSLAGQGIYGYTF. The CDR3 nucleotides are TGTGCCAGCAGCTTAGCGGGACAGGGGATCTATGGCTACACCTTC.

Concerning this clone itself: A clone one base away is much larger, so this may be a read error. This chain's CDR3 is CASMGQGSTDTQYF. The CDR3, as DNA: TGTGCCAGTATGGGACAGGGAAGCACAGATACGCAGTATTTT. V is TRBV2 and J is TRBJ2-3; TRBD1 agrees at 9 bases. CDR3 length equals 14 residues. Germline V gene data show CDR1 as SNHLY and CDR2 as FYNNEI. The V segment lost 9 bases and the J segment 0 bases; nucleotides outside the gene matches: 4.

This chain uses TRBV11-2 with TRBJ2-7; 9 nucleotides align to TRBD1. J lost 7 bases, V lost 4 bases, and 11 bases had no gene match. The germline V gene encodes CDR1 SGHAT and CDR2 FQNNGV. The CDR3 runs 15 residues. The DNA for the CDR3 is TGTGCCAGCAGCTCGATACAGGGGGCGCGTGGAGAGCAGTACTTC. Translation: CASSSIQGARGEQYF.

The CDR3 here is CASSPGLASTDTQYF. The CDR3 coding sequence is TGCGCCAGCAGCCCTGGACTAGCAAGCACAGATACGCAGTATTTT. This chain links TRBV4-3 with TRBJ2-3, with 8 bases identical to TRBD2. Trimming cost V 4 bases and J 0 bases; bases outside gene matches: 3. The CDR3 loop spans 15 amino acids. The germline CDR1 and CDR2 sequences are LGHNA and YSLEER.

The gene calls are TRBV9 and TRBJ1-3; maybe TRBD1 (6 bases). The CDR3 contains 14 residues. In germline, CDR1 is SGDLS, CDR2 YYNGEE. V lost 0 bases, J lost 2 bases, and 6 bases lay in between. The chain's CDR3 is CASSVDRAGNTIYF. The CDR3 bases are TGTGCCAGCAGCGTAGACAGGGCTGGAAACACCATATATTTT.

CDR3 coding DNA: TGTGCCAGCAGCAGGACGGTGGATGGCTACACCTTC. It codes for CASSRTVDGYTF. The chain links TRBV7-9 to TRBJ1-2; no clear D. The germline CDR1 and CDR2 sequences are SEHNR and FQNEAQ (reference sequence). This CDR3 contains 12 residues. V lost 5 bases and J lost 6, with 10 bases in between.

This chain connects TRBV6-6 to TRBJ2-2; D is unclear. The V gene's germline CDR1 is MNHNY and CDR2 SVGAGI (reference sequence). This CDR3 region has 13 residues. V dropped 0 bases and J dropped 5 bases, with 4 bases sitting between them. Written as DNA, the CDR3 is TGTGCCAGCAGTTACTCACTTACCGGGGAGCTGTTTTTT. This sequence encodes CASSYSLTGELFF.

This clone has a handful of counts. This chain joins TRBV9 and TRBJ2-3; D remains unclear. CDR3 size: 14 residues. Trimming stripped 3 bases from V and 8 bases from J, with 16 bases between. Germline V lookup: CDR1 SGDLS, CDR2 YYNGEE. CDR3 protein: CASSANFWVATQYF. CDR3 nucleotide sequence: TGTGCCAGCAGCGCAAATTTCTGGGTAGCTACGCAGTATTTT.

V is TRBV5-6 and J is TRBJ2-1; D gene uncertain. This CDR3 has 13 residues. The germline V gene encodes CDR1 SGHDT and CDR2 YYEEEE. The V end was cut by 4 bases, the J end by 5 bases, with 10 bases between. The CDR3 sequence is CASSLGRHNEQFF. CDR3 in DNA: TGTGCCAGCAGCCTCGGACGACACAATGAGCAGTTCTTC.

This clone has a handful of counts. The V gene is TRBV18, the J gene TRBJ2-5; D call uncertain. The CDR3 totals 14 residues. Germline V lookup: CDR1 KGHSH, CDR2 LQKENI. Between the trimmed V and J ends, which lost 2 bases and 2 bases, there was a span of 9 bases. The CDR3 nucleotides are TGTGCCAGCTCACCATATGGGAAACAAGAGACCCAGTACTTC. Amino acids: CASSPYGKQETQYF.